This T cell receptor (beta chain) was obtained from a study of shared clonotypes between healthy human individuals. Study-wide background: Each donor's CD4 naive and CD4 memory cells filled three plates apiece, CD8 naive two, and CD8 memory one.

Notes on this clone: Its target is not known.

Study outcomes and limitations: Researchers sampled blood only, noting tissue repertoires likely differ.

TCRdb's copy holds only in-frame clones and misses some; the assay was immunoSEQ multiplex PCR. The sample yields about 1 million clones, around 76% seen once. Trimming at V came to 5 bases and at J to 9 bases, leaving 8 bases not matched to a gene. CDR1 and CDR2 (germline): LNHDA, SQIVND (reference sequence). This CDR3 is built from 14 residues. Donors were healthy HIV-negative adults without recent acute infections or vaccinations. The donor cohort consisted entirely of Caucasian adults residing in Nashville, Tennessee. The sequenced sample was memory CD4+ T cells sorted from blood. Subset specified: CD45RA-negative fraction. The sequence was collected from a man between 18 and 29 years old in good health. The rearrangement links TRBV19 to TRBJ2-1; 9 bases map to TRBD2. The CDR3 protein is CASSPPGLAFEQFF. CDR3 coding DNA: TGTGCCAGTAGTCCCCCGGGACTAGCATTTGAGCAGTTCTTC.